This T cell receptor beta chain was documented in a study of CD8 T cells in ankylosing spondylitis. Overall study results and limits: Significant enrichment of disease-linked clones was reported in matched ankylosing spondylitis synovial fluid. Earlier authors reported some of these motif variants in reactive arthritis synovial fluid and blood. The disease-linked clones had a CD8+ phenotype and low blood frequencies.

A word on this clonotype: Its specificity is not known.

Generation of TCR beta libraries employed quantitative 5'-RACE incorporating molecular barcodes. TCRdb called the 5' RACE reads again in MiXCR, with one record for every CDR3 protein. The table lists about 150,000 distinct CDR3 sequences, around 45% of them singletons. The sample comprised synovial fluid, either unsorted or a sorted T cell fraction (not recorded which). The clonotype originates from a male donor with ankylosing spondylitis.

CDR3 residues: CASSLDLSSANEQFF. The CDR3, as DNA: TGTGCCAGCAGCCTCGACCTATCTAGTGCCAATGAGCAGTTCTTC. The rearrangement links TRBV3-1 to TRBJ2-1; unclear D gene. Trimming stripped 4 bases from V and 6 bases from J, with 16 bases between. CDR3 length equals 15 residues. Germline lookup yields CDR1 LGHDT and CDR2 YNNKEL (reference sequence).